This TCR beta chain was observed in a study of T-cell reconstitution after alpha-beta-depleted transplantation in children. Regarding the study as a whole: Among T cells one year after transplant, newly produced cells accounted for most counts and diversity. Recipient T cells and thymic progenitors that survived gave rise to the high TCRbeta diversity observed at day 60 in some patients. Reportedly, only several hundred clones from non-depleted graft cells drove alpha-beta T-cell counts at about two months.

The CDR3 contains 15 residues. CDR1 SEHNR and CDR2 FQNEAQ come from the germline V gene (reference sequence). The V end was cut by 7 bases, the J end by 2 bases, with 16 bases between. Unique molecular identifiers featured in how the TCRbeta library was prepared. TCRdb redid the calling of the PCR reads with MiXCR, one entry per CDR3 protein. The data contain hundreds of thousands of distinct CDR3 sequences, 10% to 15% of them singletons. This clonotype was recorded a few times. Its antigen is not known. This receptor was identified in a male patient between 10 and 17 years old who had a stem cell transplant for acute myeloid leukemia, so the T cells may come from the graft donor. The chain recombines TRBV7-9 with TRBJ2-3; the D gene is possibly TRBD1 (6 bases). The sample consisted of PBMCs, mostly from graft donor cells, taken 360 days after TCRalphabeta/CD19-depleted stem cell transplant. This chain's CDR3 is CASIPGHENTDTQYF. The CDR3 nucleotides are TGTGCCAGCATCCCGGGACACGAGAACACAGATACGCAGTATTTT. The entire variable domain, with the rest obtained from reference TRBV7-9 and TRBJ2-3, is as follows: DTGVSQNPRHKITKRGQNVTFRCDPISEHNRLYWYRQTLGQGPEFLTYFQNEAQLEKSRLLSDRFSAERPKGSFSTLEIQRTEQGDSAMYLCASIPGHENTDTQYFGPGTRLTVL.